This TCR beta chain was recovered during a study of beta chain features in type 1 diabetes. The whole isolated RNA underwent reverse transcription, so sequencing captured expressed TCRB transcripts. Repertoires were generated with immunoSEQ multiplex PCR, while TCRdb's copy carries only in-frame clones and drops some. The sample lists 150,000 or so clones, 9% to 9.5% seen once, with around 0.63% in the top ten. Overall study findings and caveats: The influence of HLA type on TCRB rearrangement stayed undetermined. cDNA-based sequencing might over-represent cells highly expressing TCR.

One heparinised blood draw, averaging roughly 120 mL, came from each donor. This clone was observed a few times. Its matching antigen is unknown. The germline gives CDR1 SGHAT, CDR2 FQNNGV. There are 13 residues in the CDR3. Trimming cost V 5 bases and J 4 bases, with 12 bases left between them. The receptor was isolated from a man younger than 35 in good health. This chain uses TRBV11-2 with TRBJ2-7, with D possibly being TRBD1 (5 bases). Sequencing was done on a sample of central memory CD4+ T cells from blood. In DNA form, the CDR3 reads TGTGCCAGCAGCAAGGGGCGCTTATACGAGCAGTACTTC. Translation: CASSKGRLYEQYF. The full variable domain, its missing parts supplied by reference TRBV11-2 and TRBJ2-7, is EAGVAQSPRYKIIEKRQSVAFWCNPISGHATLYWYQQILGQGPKLLIQFQNNGVVDDSQLPKDRFSAERLKGVDSTLKIQPAKLEDSAVYLCASSKGRLYEQYFGPGTRLTVT.